This TCR beta chain was found in a study of cytomegalovirus exposure and HLA in healthy donors. The CDR3 is made up of 17 amino acids. The germline V and J ends were trimmed by 5 bases and 4 bases, with 21 bases remaining between them. The germline CDR1 and CDR2 sequences are SGHTA and FQGNSA. PCR employed 60 Vbeta and 13 Jbeta primers. Profiling relied on immunoSEQ multiplex PCR, and the TCRdb table lists in-frame clones only, not all of them. This sample has just over 150,000 clones, with approximately 81% found just once. The sequenced sample consisted of PBMCs. This chain joins TRBV7-2 and TRBJ1-3, with D tentatively TRBD1 (6 bases). This TCR was recovered from a young man in good health and CMV-seronegative. The CDR3 DNA reads TGTGCCAGCAGCCCAGGGGCCACGCGGCGGTGGGGAAACACCATATATTTT. Encoded protein: CASSPGATRRWGNTIYF.